This T cell receptor beta chain was recorded in a study of CD4 T cells in relation to SARS-CoV-2 and coronaviruses (dated by TCRdb to the early 2020s). Notes on the research overall: In the ViraFEST assay, PBMCs were cultured with antigen for less than 12 days, after which TCR beta CDR3s were sequenced to identify clonal expansions specific to the antigen. An HIV-1 Nef peptide pool or a no-peptide culture served as the negative reference condition. Shared crossreactive spike epitopes were mapped to their HLA restriction using patient-derived lymphoblastoid cell lines. The study assessed, at the TCR clonotype level, memory CD4+ T cell crossreactivity between SARS-CoV-2 and common cold coronavirus spike proteins. Samples from a few pre-COVID donors and the naive versus memory experiments were sequenced with the Adaptive Biotechnologies TCR-sequencing kit; other data were Illumina-based. A different, Illumina-based TCR-beta assay was used to sequence expansion assays from other donors in the study.

Results and caveats for the whole study, not just this receptor: Crossreactive clones showed significantly weaker SARS-CoV-2-driven expansion than monoreactive clones, consistent with antigenic imprinting. The study was limited by small numbers of patients and tested TCRs. Roughly 64% of donors had memory CD4+ clonotypes that crossrecognized SARS-CoV-2 and at least one common cold coronavirus spike. No donor contributed both pre-pandemic and post-infection samples, which limited tracing the source of pre-existing responses. Crossreactivity analysis was centred on spike protein, so crossreactivity against other viral proteins was not assessed.

As concerns this clone: Its recognized antigen is unknown. Qualities for individual bases were not recorded, and no much larger clone is one base off.

The library was made by the immunoSEQ multiplex PCR assay. Processing in the source paper ran as follows. Preprocessing removed nonproductive sequences and CDR3s not starting with C, not ending with F or W, or shorter than 7 amino acids. The MANAFEST web app identified antigen-specific clonotypes based on expansion compared with the reference and other culture wells. A clone was considered positive if significant expansion relative to the reference culture was observed in 2 of 3 replicate wells at an FDR below 0.05. For a clone to be considered positive, significant expansion relative to all other tandem wells and an odds ratio above 5 were also required. CDR3 homology was quantified as pairwise Levenshtein distance, calculated with the stringdist R package after three terminal residues were trimmed from each end. The clones in this table, taken by TCRdb from immuneACCESS, are in-frame only. Not every clone is retained; where verified, under half of the shortfall comes from an unresolved V gene, and the cause of the rest is unknown. V and J calls and clone size are those listed in that table; D and trimming were worked out from the DNA. Across this sample there are around 21,000 clones, with about 66% seen only once. The top ten clonotypes cover about 11% of the sample.

CD4+ T cells from unexposed donors were collected before the COVID-19 pandemic (2011-2018). After around eleven days of culture, CD4+ T cells were isolated with the EasySep CD4+ T cell isolation kit. As cell number allowed, CD4+ T cells from unexposed donors were tested for reactivity to SARS-CoV-2 S and N and to four common cold coronavirus spike pools. Each well received a few million PBMCs, cultured in IMDM supplemented with roughly 4.9% human AB serum and roughly 10 IU/ml IL-2. Half of the culture medium was replaced with fresh IL-2-containing medium on days 3 and 7. In general, triplicate replicate wells were used for every peptide culture condition. Leukapheresis product for the unexposed donors was bought commercially. PBMCs were isolated from leukapheresis product or whole blood by Ficoll-Paque PLUS gradient centrifugation. PBMCs were either cryopreserved at -140 degrees C or used fresh in the expansion assay. The QIAamp Micro DNA Kit was used to extract genomic DNA from the CD4+ T cells.

From the cysteine up to the phenylalanine, the CDR3 has a length of 19 residues. This entry keeps only the CDR3 DNA: 57 bases, framed from base 1. V ends up 5 bases short and J 1 base short, with an unmatched junction base count of 13. CDR1 and CDR2, looked up from the germline V gene, are SGHAT and FQNNGV. The origin of this receptor is a human donor in good health. Sample: CD4+ T cells from PBMCs, cultured in vitro. The chain is encoded by TRBV11-2 joined to TRBJ2-3; 12 central bases correspond to TRBD2. At the DNA level, the sequence is TGTGCCAGCAGCCCGAGACTAGCGGGGGAGTTTTTCGGCACAGATACGCAGTATTTT. It encodes CASSPRLAGEFFGTDTQYF.